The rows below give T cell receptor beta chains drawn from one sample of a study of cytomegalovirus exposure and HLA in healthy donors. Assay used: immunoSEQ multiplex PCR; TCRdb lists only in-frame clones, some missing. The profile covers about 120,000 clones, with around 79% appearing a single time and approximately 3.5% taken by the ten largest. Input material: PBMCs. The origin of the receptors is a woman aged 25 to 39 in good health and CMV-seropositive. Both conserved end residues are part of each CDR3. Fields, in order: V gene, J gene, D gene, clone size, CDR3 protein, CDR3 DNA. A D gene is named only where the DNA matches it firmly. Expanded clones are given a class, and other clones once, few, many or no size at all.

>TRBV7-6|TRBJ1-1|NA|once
CASRDGTEAFF
TGTGCCTCCCGCGATGGCACTGAAGCTTTCTTT
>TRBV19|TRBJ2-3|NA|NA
CASSMGLSDTQYF
TGTGCCAGTAGTATGGGACTGTCAGATACGCAGTATTTT
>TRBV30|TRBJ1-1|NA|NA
CAWSVVMNTEAFF
TGTGCCTGGAGTGTTGTAATGAACACTGAAGCTTTCTTT
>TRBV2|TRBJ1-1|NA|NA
CARAGTDEAFF
TGTGCCAGGGCGGGGACCGATGAAGCTTTCTTT
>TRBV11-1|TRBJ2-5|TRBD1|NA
CASSLKDRGETQYF
TGTGCCAGCAGCCTCAAAGACAGGGGAGAGACCCAGTACTTC
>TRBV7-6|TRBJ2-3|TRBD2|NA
CASSSNSGGSIDTQYF
TGTGCCAGCAGCTCGAATAGCGGGGGGTCGATCGATACGCAGTATTTT
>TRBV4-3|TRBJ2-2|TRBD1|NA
CASSQVTGFGELFF
TGCGCCAGCAGCCAAGTGACAGGGTTCGGGGAGCTGTTTTTT
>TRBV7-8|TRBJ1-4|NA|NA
CASSFTGGREKLFF
TGTGCCAGCAGCTTTACGGGGGGTAGGGAAAAACTGTTTTTT
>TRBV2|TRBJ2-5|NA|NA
CASSVRETQYF
TGTGCCAGCAGTGTGCGAGAGACCCAGTACTTC
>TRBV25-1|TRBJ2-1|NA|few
CASSEGAGHPYNEQFF
TGTGCCAGCAGTGAAGGGGCAGGTCACCCCTACAATGAGCAGTTCTTC
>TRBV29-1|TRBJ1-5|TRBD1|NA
CSVRQGGGQPQHF
TGCAGCGTGAGACAGGGGGGCGGGCAGCCCCAGCATTTT
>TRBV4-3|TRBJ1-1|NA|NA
CASSLMGGNTEAFF
TGCGCCAGCAGCCTTATGGGAGGGAACACTGAAGCTTTCTTT
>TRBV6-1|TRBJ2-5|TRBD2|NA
CASRRLAGEETQYF
TGTGCCAGCAGGAGACTAGCGGGTGAGGAGACCCAGTACTTC
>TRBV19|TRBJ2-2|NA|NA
CASSPGTRPNTGELFF
TGTGCCAGTAGTCCGGGGACACGACCGAACACCGGGGAGCTGTTTTTT
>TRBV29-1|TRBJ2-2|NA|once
CSVAHTNTGELFF
TGCAGCGTTGCACACACGAACACCGGGGAGCTGTTTTTT
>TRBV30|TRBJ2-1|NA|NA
CAWRLRGGYNEQFF
TGTGCCTGGAGATTGAGGGGGGGCTACAATGAGCAGTTCTTC
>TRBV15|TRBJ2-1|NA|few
CATSERLESNEQFF
TGTGCCACCAGTGAGAGGTTAGAGTCCAATGAGCAGTTCTTC
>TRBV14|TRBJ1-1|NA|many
CASSSKRNTEAFF
TGTGCCAGCAGCTCTAAGCGAAACACTGAAGCTTTCTTT
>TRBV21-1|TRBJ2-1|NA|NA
CASSKVPGGHTFYNEQFF
TGTGCCAGCAGCAAAGTTCCGGGGGGCCATACTTTTTACAATGAGCAGTTCTTC
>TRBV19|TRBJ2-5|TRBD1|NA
CASGQGETQYF
TGTGCCTCGGGACAGGGAGAGACCCAGTACTTC
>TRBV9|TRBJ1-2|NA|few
CASSVFHRVDWKALNYGYTF
TGTGCCAGCAGCGTATTTCACAGGGTGGACTGGAAGGCCCTTAACTATGGCTACACCTTC
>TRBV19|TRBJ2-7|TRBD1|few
CASSGQGASYEQYF
TGTGCCAGTAGTGGACAGGGGGCCTCCTACGAGCAGTACTTC
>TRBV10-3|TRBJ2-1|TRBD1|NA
CATGQGYNNEQFF
TGTGCCACCGGACAGGGGTACAACAATGAGCAGTTCTTC
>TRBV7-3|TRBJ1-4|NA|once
CASSVLGGRVEKLFF
TGTGCCAGCAGCGTGCTCGGGGGGCGGGTTGAAAAACTGTTTTTT
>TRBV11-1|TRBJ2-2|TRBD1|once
CASSTGTGDTGELFF
TGTGCCAGCAGCACCGGGACAGGGGACACCGGGGAGCTGTTTTTT
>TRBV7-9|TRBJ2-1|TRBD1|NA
CAGSTGTGANEQFF
TGTGCCGGCAGCACCGGGACAGGCGCTAATGAGCAGTTCTTC
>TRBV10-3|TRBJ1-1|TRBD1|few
CAISESGTGGFTEAFF
TGTGCCATCAGTGAGTCCGGGACAGGGGGCTTCACTGAAGCTTTCTTT
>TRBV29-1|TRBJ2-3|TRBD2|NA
CSVEPASGGAGDTQYF
TGCAGCGTTGAACCGGCTAGCGGGGGGGCCGGAGATACGCAGTATTTT
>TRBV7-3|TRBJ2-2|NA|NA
CASSLIGSGTDGELFF
TGTGCCAGCAGCTTAATAGGTTCGGGAACCGACGGGGAGCTGTTTTTT
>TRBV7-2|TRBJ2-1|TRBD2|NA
CASSYPSRASGDYEQFF
TGTGCCAGCAGCTATCCTTCGAGGGCTAGCGGGGACTATGAGCAGTTCTTC
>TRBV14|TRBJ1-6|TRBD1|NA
CASSQDKRQGREGNSPLHF
TGTGCCAGCAGCCAAGATAAGAGACAGGGGCGCGAAGGTAATTCACCCCTCCACTTT
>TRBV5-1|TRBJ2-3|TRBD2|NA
CASSQDLLAGVGDTQYF
TGCGCCAGCAGCCAGGATTTGCTAGCGGGGGTGGGAGATACGCAGTATTTT
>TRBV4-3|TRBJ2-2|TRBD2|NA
CASSLGLAGNTGELFF
TGCGCCAGCAGCCTTGGACTAGCGGGGAACACCGGGGAGCTGTTTTTT
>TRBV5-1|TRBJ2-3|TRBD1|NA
CASSLSPTGGRSDTQYF
TGCGCCAGCAGCTTGTCACCCACAGGGGGCAGGTCAGATACGCAGTATTTT
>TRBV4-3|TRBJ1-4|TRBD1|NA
CASSRLSGQDEKLFF
TGCGCCAGCAGCCGCCTCTCGGGACAGGATGAAAAACTGTTTTTT
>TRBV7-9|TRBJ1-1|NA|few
CASTLWEGNTEAFF
TGTGCCAGCACCTTATGGGAGGGGAACACTGAAGCTTTCTTT
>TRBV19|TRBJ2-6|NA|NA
CASTQGLGANVLTF
TGTGCCAGTACGCAGGGGCTTGGGGCCAACGTCCTGACTTTC
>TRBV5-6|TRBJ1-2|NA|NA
CASTFSGGRFDYTF
TGTGCCAGCACCTTCTCCGGGGGAAGGTTCGACTACACCTTC
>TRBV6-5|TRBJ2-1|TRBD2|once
CASSYSGGKAEQFF
TGTGCCAGCAGTTATAGCGGGGGGAAGGCTGAGCAGTTCTTC
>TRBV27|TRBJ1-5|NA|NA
CASRGNGGFNQPQHF
TGTGCCAGCAGAGGCAACGGGGGTTTCAATCAGCCCCAGCATTTT
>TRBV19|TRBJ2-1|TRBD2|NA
CASSRGTSGGEQFF
TGTGCCAGTAGCAGAGGGACTAGCGGGGGTGAGCAGTTCTTC
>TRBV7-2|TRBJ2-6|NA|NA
CASTPAGANVLTF
TGTGCCAGCACCCCCGCTGGGGCCAACGTCCTGACTTTC
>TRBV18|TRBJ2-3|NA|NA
CASARFPPGSTDTQYF
TGTGCCAGCGCTAGATTCCCCCCGGGAAGCACAGATACGCAGTATTTT
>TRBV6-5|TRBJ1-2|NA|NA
CASSYSKGGPYGYTF
TGTGCCAGCAGTTACTCGAAAGGGGGTCCCTATGGCTACACCTTC
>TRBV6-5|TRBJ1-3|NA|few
CATWTDTNSGNTIYF
TGTGCCACGTGGACAGATACTAACTCTGGAAACACCATATATTTT
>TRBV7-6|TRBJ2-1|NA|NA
CASSLAGGPYEQFF
TGTGCCAGCAGCTTAGCGGGGGGGCCCTATGAGCAGTTCTTC
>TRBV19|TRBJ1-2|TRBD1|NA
CASSRGTGLGYGYTF
TGTGCCAGTAGTCGGGGGACAGGGTTGGGCTATGGCTACACCTTC
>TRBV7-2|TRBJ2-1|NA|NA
CASSLGSDNEQFF
TGTGCCAGCAGCTTAGGAAGCGACAATGAGCAGTTCTTC
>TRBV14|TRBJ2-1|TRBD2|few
CASSLHNLALAGARNEQFF
TGTGCCAGCAGCCTCCACAATTTAGCCCTAGCGGGGGCCCGAAATGAGCAGTTCTTC
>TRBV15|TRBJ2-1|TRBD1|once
CATSVGGQGKNNEQFF
TGTGCCACCAGCGTGGGGGGACAGGGTAAAAACAATGAGCAGTTCTTC